This TCR beta chain was retrieved from a study of T cell responses to AZD1222 COVID-19 vaccine. CDR1 and CDR2 (germline): SGHAT, FQNNGV. This CDR3 has 13 residues. V dropped 1 base and J dropped 8 bases, with 11 bases sitting between them. Here immunoSEQ multiplex PCR was the method, and the copy in TCRdb shows in-frame clones only, minus some. The repertoire holds 130,000 to 150,000 clones, with roughly 89% as singletons. The source of this sequence is an adult in good health. Sequencing was performed on peripheral blood, taken on day 0 of AZD1222 vaccination. The chain is built from TRBV11-2 and TRBJ1-1; D ambiguous. The CDR3 protein is CASSLGLEPEAFF. DNA of the CDR3: TGTGCCAGCAGCTTAGGCCTGGAGCCAGAAGCTTTCTTT.